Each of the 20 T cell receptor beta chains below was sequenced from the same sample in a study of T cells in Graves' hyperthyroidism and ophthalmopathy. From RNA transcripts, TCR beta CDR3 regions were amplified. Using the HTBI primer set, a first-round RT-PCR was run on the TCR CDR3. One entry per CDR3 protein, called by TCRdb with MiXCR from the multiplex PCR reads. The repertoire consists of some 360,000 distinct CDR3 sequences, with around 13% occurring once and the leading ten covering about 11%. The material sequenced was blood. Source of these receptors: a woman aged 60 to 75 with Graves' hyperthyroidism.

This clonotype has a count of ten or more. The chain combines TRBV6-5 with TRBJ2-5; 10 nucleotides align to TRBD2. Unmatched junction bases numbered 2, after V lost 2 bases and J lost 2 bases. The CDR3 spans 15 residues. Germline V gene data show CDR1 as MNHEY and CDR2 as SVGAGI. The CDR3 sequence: CASSYLAGVQETQYF. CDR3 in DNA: TGTGCCAGCAGTTACCTAGCGGGAGTTCAAGAGACCCAGTACTTC.

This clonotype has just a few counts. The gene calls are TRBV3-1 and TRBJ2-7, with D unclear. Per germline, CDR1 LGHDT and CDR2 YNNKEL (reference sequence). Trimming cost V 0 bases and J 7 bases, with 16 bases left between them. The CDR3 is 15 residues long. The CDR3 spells CASSQDWPSLSEQYF. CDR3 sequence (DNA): TGTGCCAGCAGCCAAGACTGGCCTAGTCTTTCGGAGCAGTACTTC.

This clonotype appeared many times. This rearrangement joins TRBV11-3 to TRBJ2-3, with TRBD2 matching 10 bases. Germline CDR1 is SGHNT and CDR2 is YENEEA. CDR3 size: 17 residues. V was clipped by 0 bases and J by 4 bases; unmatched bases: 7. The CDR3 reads CASSLDPFSGRPDTQYF. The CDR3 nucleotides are TGTGCCAGCAGCTTAGATCCCTTTAGCGGGAGGCCAGATACGCAGTATTTT.

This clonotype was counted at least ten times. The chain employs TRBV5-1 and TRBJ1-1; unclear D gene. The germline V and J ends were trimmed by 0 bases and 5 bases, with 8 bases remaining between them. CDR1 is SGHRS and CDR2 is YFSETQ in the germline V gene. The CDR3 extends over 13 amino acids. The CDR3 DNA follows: TGCGCCAGCAGCTTGGAGCCGGGGACTGAAGCTTTCTTT. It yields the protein CASSLEPGTEAFF.

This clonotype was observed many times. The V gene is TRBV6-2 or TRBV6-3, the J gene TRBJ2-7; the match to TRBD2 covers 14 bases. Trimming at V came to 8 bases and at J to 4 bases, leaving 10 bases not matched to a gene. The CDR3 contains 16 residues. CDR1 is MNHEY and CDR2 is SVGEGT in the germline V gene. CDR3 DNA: TGTGCCAGCGCTCGGGGGACTAGCGGGAGAGGTTACGAGCAGTACTTC. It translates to CASARGTSGRGYEQYF.

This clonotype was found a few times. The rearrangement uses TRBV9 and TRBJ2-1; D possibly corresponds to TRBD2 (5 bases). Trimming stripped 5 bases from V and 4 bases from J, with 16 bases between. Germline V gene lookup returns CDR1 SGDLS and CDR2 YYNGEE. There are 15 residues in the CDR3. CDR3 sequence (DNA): TGTGCCAGCAGTGACCTTGCGGGCCTGTACAATGAGCAGTTCTTC. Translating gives CASSDLAGLYNEQFF.

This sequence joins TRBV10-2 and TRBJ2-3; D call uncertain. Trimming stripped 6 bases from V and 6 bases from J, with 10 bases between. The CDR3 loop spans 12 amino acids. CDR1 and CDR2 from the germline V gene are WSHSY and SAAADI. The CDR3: CASRDRGDTQYF. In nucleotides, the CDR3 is TGCGCCAGCAGGGACCGTGGGGATACGCAGTATTTT.

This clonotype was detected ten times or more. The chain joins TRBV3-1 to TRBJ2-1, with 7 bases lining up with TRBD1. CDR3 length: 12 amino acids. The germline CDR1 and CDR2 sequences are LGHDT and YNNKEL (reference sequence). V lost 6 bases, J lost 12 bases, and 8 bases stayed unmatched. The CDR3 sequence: CASSRQGTRQFF. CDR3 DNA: TGTGCCAGCAGTCGACAGGGAACTCGGCAGTTCTTC.

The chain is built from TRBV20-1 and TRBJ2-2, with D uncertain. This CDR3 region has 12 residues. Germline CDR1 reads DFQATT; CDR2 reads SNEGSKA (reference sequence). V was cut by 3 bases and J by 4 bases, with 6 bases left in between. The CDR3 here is CSASRATGELFF. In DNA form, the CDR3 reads TGCAGTGCTAGCCGGGCCACCGGGGAGCTGTTTTTT.

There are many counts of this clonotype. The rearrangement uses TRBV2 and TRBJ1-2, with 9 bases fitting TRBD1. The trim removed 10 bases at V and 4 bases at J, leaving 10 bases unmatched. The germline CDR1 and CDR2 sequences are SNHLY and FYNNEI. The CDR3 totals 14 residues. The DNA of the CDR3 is TGTGCCACCGGACAGGGGTTGCTTACCTATGGCTACACCTTC. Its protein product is CATGQGLLTYGYTF.

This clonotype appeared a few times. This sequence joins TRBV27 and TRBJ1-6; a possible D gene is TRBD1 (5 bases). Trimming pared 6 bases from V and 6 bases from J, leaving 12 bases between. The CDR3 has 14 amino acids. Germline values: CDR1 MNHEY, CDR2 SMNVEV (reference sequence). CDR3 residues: CASSLRESNSPLHF. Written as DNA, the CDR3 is TGTGCCAGCAGCCTCAGGGAAAGTAATTCACCCCTCCACTTT.

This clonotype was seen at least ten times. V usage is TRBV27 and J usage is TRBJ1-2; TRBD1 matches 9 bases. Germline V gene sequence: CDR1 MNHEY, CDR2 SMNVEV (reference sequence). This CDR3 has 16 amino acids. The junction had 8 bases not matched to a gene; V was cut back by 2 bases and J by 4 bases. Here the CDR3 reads CASSLVGATGGYGYTF. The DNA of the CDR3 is TGTGCCAGCAGTTTAGTGGGGGCGACAGGGGGCTATGGCTACACCTTC.

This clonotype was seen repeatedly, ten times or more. In nucleotides, the CDR3 is TGTGCCAGCAGCCTTTCCAGCGGGGGCAATGAGCAGTTCTTC. Translated, it gives CASSLSSGGNEQFF. The J gene is TRBJ2-1, the V gene TRBV3-1; 8 nucleotides match TRBD2. The germline gives CDR1 LGHDT, CDR2 YNNKEL (reference sequence). J lost 6 bases, V lost 4 bases, and 5 bases had no gene match. There are 14 residues in the CDR3.

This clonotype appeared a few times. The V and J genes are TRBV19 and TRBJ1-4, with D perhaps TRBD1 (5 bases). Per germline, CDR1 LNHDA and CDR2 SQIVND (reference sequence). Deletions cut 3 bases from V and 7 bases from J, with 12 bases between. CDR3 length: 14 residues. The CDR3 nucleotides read TGTGCCAGTAGTATGGCTGATAGGGGTGAAAAACTGTTTTTT. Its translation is CASSMADRGEKLFF.

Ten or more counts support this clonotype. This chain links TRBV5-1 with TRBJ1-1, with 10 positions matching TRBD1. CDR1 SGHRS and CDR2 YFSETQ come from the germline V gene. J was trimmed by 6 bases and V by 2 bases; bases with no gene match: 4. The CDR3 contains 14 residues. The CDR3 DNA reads TGCGCCAGCAGCTTCGGGACAGGGGTTGCTGAAGCTTTCTTT. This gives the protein CASSFGTGVAEAFF.

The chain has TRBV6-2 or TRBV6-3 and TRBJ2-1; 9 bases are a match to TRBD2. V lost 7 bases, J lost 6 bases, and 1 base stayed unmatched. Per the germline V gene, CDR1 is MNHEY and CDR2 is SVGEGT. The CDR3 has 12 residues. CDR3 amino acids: CASTGLANEQFF. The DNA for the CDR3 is TGTGCCAGCACGGGACTAGCCAATGAGCAGTTCTTC.

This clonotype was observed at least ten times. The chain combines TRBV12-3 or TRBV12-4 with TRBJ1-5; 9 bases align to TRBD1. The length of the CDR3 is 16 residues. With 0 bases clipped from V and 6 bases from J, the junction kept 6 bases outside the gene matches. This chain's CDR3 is CASSLAGTGLSQPQHF. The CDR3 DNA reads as TGTGCCAGCAGTTTAGCCGGGACAGGGCTCAGTCAGCCCCAGCATTTT.

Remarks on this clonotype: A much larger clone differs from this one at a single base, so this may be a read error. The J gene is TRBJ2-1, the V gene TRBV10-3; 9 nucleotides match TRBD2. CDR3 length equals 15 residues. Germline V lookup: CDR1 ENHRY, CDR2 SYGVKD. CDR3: CATSERTSGHNEQFF. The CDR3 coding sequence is TGTGCCACCAGTGAGCGAACTAGCGGGCACAATGAGCAGTTCTTC.

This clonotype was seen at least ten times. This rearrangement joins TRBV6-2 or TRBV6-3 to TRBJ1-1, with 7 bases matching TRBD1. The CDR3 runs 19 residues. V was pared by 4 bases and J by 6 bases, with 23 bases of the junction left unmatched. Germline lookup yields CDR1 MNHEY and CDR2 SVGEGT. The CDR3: CASSFQGGLVGRFVAEAFF. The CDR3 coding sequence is TGTGCCAGCAGTTTCCAGGGGGGCTTGGTGGGACGGTTCGTCGCTGAAGCTTTCTTT.

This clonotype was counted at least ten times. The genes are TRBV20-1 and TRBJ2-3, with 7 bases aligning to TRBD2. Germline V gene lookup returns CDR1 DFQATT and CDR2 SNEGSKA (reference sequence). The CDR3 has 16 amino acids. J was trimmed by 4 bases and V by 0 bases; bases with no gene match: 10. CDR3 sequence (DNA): TGCAGTGCTAGAGATGGGAGGGAGCCCATCCCAGATACGCAGTATTTT. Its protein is CSARDGREPIPDTQYF.